The clone carrying this TCR beta chain showed up just a few times. TCR beta CDR3 sequences were amplified from RNA transcripts. Using the HTBI primer set, a first-round RT-PCR was run on the TCR CDR3. One entry per CDR3 protein, called by TCRdb with MiXCR from the multiplex PCR reads. This sample has 200,000 to 250,000 distinct CDR3 sequences, with about a sixth found just once. The source of the sample is a study of T cells in Graves' hyperthyroidism and ophthalmopathy. In the study overall: Peripheral blood was obtained at initial diagnosis, preceding any treatment.

The study included ophthalmopathy patients with Clinical Activity Score at least 3, NOSPECS grade at least 4 and duration under 3 months. CDR3 size: 13 residues. The ends were cut back, 1 base at V and 4 bases at J, with 8 bases in the middle. In germline, CDR1 is SGHVS, CDR2 FQNEAQ. The sample comprised blood. The receptor comes from a woman aged 18-30 years with Graves' ophthalmopathy. The V and J genes are TRBV7-8 and TRBJ2-7; D is unresolved. Written as DNA, the CDR3 is TGTGCCAGCAGCTTAGTAGATAGGTACGAGCAGTACTTC. It codes for CASSLVDRYEQYF.